This T cell receptor beta chain was obtained from a study of blood T cell repertoires in COVID-19. The overall study: Collection of acute and convalescent COVID-19 samples took place in the United States, Italy and Spain. PBMCs, B-cell-depleted T cells, or T cells provided the cDNA or gDNA that made up the material.

Original processing methods: Amplification of reference gene primers provided the estimated nucleated cell counts. TCRdb's copy holds only in-frame clones and misses some; the assay was immunoSEQ multiplex PCR. Clone size and V and J calls were adopted from that table, with D and trimming inferred from the DNA. The sample includes fewer than 350,000 clones, around nine tenths of them seen just once. The sequenced material came from peripheral blood. This receptor was taken from a man aged 35 to 55 with active or convalescent COVID-19.

CDR3 DNA: TGTGCCAGCCGCGACAGGTCGAATCAGCCCCAGCATTTT. This codes for CASRDRSNQPQHF. The rearrangement joins TRBV28 to TRBJ1-5, with D maybe TRBD1 (6 bases). The CDR3 has 13 residues. Germline V CDR1 and CDR2: MDHEN, SYDVKM. V was trimmed by 8 bases and J by 4 bases, leaving 12 bases between them.